The T cell receptor (beta chain) described here comes from a study of T-cell memory formation after mild COVID-19. Study summary: TCR clusters largely stayed donor specific.

Findings and limits, study-wide: Balance between CD4 and CD8 was seen in clones contracting day 15 to 85, and a CD4+ lean was seen in later expanders.

This clonotype occurred many times. Antigen: not known. Employing constant-segment primers, 5'RACE generated TCR alpha and TCR beta cDNA libraries bearing sample barcodes and UMIs. In TCRdb, the 5' RACE reads were re-called with MiXCR into one record per CDR3 protein. This table holds fewer than 250,000 distinct CDR3 sequences, about 10% found once. The V gene's germline CDR1 is SGHRS and CDR2 YFSETQ. CDR3 length equals 15 residues. V was cut by 1 base and J by 5 bases, with 13 bases left in between. Sequenced material: PBMCs or a T cell subset sorted from them (not recorded which). The sequence came from a man younger than 35 who had mild COVID-19 (a few samples of this study predate the infection). Cell type and time point are not known. The rearrangement uses TRBV5-1 and TRBJ1-5; tentative D call: TRBD1 (6 bases). CDR3 region: CASSLSPGDYQPQHF. DNA for the CDR3: TGCGCCAGCAGCTTGTCTCCAGGGGACTATCAGCCCCAGCATTTT.